The sample holds many counts of the clone carrying this T cell receptor beta chain. The antigen remains undetermined. The data are from a study of identical twins. Regarding the study as a whole: The study found excess low generation probability among twin-shared out-of-frame alpha sequences. Invariant cells of the MAIT and iNKT types might have partly distorted the zero-insertion analyses.

cDNA carried unique molecular identifiers, and a universal primer site was added by template switching. TCRdb re-called the 5' RACE reads with MiXCR, one entry per CDR3 protein. Among about 570,000 distinct CDR3 sequences listed, roughly 9.5% were seen once. The CDR3 has 14 residues. The V end was cut by 3 bases, the J end by 0 bases, with 6 bases between. CDR1 and CDR2 from the germline V gene are MNHEY and SMNVEV (reference sequence). Every sampled donor was Caucasian and healthy. This sample also appeared in a second study, on yellow fever vaccine responses in identical twins.

The V call is TRBV27, the J call TRBJ2-1; a weak D match, TRBD2 (5 bases). The sample consisted of PBMCs. The source is a woman between 18 and 29 years old in good health. CDR3 sequence (DNA): TGTGCCAGCAGTTTTGGGAGCTCCTACAATGAGCAGTTCTTC. Its translation is CASSFGSSYNEQFF.